The sequence of this TCR beta chain was determined in a study of CD8 T cells in ankylosing spondylitis. CDR1 is DFQATT and CDR2 is SNEGSKA in the germline V gene (reference sequence). The CDR3 extends over 15 amino acids. TCRdb called the 5' RACE reads again in MiXCR, with one record for every CDR3 protein. The table records 200,000 or so distinct CDR3 sequences, roughly 13% of them present only once. About this clonotype: A much larger clone differs by one base, so this may be a read error.

The receptor's source is a female donor with ankylosing spondylitis or in good health (not recorded which). Specimen: blood, either unsorted or a sorted T cell fraction (not recorded which). V gene TRBV20-1 combines with J gene TRBJ1-3; the D gene is possibly TRBD1 (5 bases). CDR3 sequence (DNA): TGCAGTGCCCTAGAGTATGGGGTTGGGGGAAGCACCATATATTTT. Encoded protein: CSALEYGVGGSTIYF.